The clone carrying this TCR beta chain was observed a few times. Antigen: not known. The CDR3 sequence is 14 residues long. Germline loops: CDR1 ENHRY, CDR2 SYGVKD. V trimming: 6 bases; J trimming: 7 bases; junction bases outside the gene matches: 3. Regarding time point: late sampling 161 to 241 days after vaccination in three convalescent patients. This sample was included in a study of vaccination and CD4 T cells after COVID-19. About the study: The convalescent group had six males, four females, seven Caucasians, two Asians, one multiracial. A few convalescent patients provided samples that were taken at day 14 and days 161 to 241 post-vaccination.

One entry per CDR3 protein, called by TCRdb with MiXCR from the PCR reads. The sample includes more than 25,000 distinct CDR3 sequences, approximately 49% seen only once; the top ten take 5.8%. Whole-study results and caveats: Relatively few convalescent patients and no early post-infection timepoints were analyzed.

Sample: CD4+ T cells from blood, taken about 7 months after SARS-CoV-2 vaccination. This rearrangement joins TRBV10-3 to TRBJ2-2; 12 bases fit TRBD2. This TCR derives from a human donor who had recovered from COVID-19. The CDR3 DNA reads as TGTGCCATCAGGACTAGCGGGAGCGTCGGGGAGCTGTTTTTT. Its translation is CAIRTSGSVGELFF.